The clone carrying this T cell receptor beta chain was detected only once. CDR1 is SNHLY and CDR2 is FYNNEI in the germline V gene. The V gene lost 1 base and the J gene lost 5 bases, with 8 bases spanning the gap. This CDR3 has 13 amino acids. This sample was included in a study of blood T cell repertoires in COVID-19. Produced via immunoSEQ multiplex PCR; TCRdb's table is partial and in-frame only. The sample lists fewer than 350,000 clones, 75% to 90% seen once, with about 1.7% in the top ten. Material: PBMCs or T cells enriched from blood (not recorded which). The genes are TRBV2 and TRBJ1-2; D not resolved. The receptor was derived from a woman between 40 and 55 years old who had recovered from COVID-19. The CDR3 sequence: CASSEGQAYGYTF. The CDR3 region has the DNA TGTGCCAGCAGTGAAGGGCAGGCGTATGGCTACACCTTC.